This is a list of T cell receptor beta chains from one sample in a study of beta chain features in type 1 diabetes. Data came from immunoSEQ multiplex PCR; TCRdb stores just in-frame clones and leaves some out. The sample includes approximately 160,000 clones, about a tenth of them seen just once. Sequenced input: central memory CD4+ T cells from blood. These TCRs come from a man aged 25-40 years with type 1 diabetes. Each CDR3 is given with its conserved first and last residue. The D gene is left open where the match is weak. Only part of the rows carry a size: once, few, many, or a class if the clone is expanded.

j_gene	abundance	d_gene	v_gene	CDR3nt	CDR3aa
TRBJ1-1	once	NA	TRBV7-2	TGTGCCAGCAGCTTACATCCAGAGGCGAACACTGAAGCTTTCTTT	CASSLHPEANTEAFF
TRBJ1-2	NA	TRBD1	TRBV7-9	TGTGCCAGCAGCTTAGTAGGGGGCCCTTATGGCTACACCTTC	CASSLVGGPYGYTF
TRBJ2-1	few	TRBD2	TRBV5-6	TGTGCCAGCAGGCAAAGACTAGCGATGGATGAGCAGTTCTTC	CASRQRLAMDEQFF
TRBJ2-2	few	NA	TRBV30	TGTGCCTGGAGTTTAAGGGGGACCGGGGAGCTGTTTTTT	CAWSLRGTGELFF
TRBJ1-1	NA	NA	TRBV7-9	TGTGCCAGCAGCTTAGGAGCGGGACACAACCTCCACACTGAAGCTTTCTTT	CASSLGAGHNLHTEAFF
TRBJ1-2	NA	TRBD1	TRBV5-1	TGCGCCAGCAGCCCCGGGACAGGCTATGGCTACACCTTC	CASSPGTGYGYTF
TRBJ2-4	few	TRBD1	TRBV25-1	TGTGCCAGCAGTGAATCCCTCTCGACAGGGACACGACACTTC	CASSESLSTGTRHF
TRBJ2-5	NA	TRBD2	TRBV5-4	TGTGCCAGCAGCTTGGCGGGGGGGCCCGAAGAGACCCAGTACTTC	CASSLAGGPEETQYF
TRBJ1-1	NA	NA	TRBV5-1	TGCGCCAGCAGCGCGAAAGGTTCGGAGGACACTGAAGCTTTCTTT	CASSAKGSEDTEAFF
TRBJ2-7	NA	NA	TRBV19	TGTGCCAGTAGCGGGAGCGGGTACGAGCAGTACTTC	CASSGSGYEQYF
TRBJ2-1	few	TRBD2	TRBV29-1	TGCAGCGTAGCCCCACTAGCGGGCCGTGAGCAGTTCTTC	CSVAPLAGREQFF
TRBJ2-5	NA	TRBD2	TRBV2	TGTGCCAGCAGTGCACTAGCGGGGGGGCGCGAGACCCAGTACTTC	CASSALAGGRETQYF
TRBJ1-4	few	TRBD1	TRBV28	TGTGCCAGCAGCGTGGACAGGAGGAATGAAAAACTGTTTTTT	CASSVDRRNEKLFF
TRBJ2-7	few	NA	TRBV6-6	TGTGCCAGCAGTCGACAGGAAACCTACGAGCAGTACTTC	CASSRQETYEQYF
TRBJ2-6	NA	NA	TRBV6-5	TGTGCCAGCAGCTCCGAGGGAGGGGCCAACGTCCTGACTTTC	CASSSEGGANVLTF
TRBJ2-7	NA	NA	TRBV7-3	TGTGCCAGCAGCTTGGGGGGAGGCTACGAGCAGTACTTC	CASSLGGGYEQYF
TRBJ2-7	few	NA	TRBV2	TGTGCCAGCAGTGATAACTCCTACGAGCAGTACTTC	CASSDNSYEQYF
TRBJ2-5	few	NA	TRBV6-1	TGTGCCAGCAGCGTAGACTGGAGGGAGACCCAGTACTTC	CASSVDWRETQYF
TRBJ1-2	NA	TRBD1	TRBV29-1	TGCAGCGCAACAGGGACAGGGGGCGGTAGTTATGGCTACACCTTC	CSATGTGGGSYGYTF
TRBJ2-5	few	NA	TRBV9	TGTGCCAGCAGCCTAACAGGGACAATCGGGGAGACCCAGTACTTC	CASSLTGTIGETQYF
TRBJ2-1	few	TRBD1	TRBV4-3	TGCGCCAGCAGCCAACGTACCGGGACAGGGACCTACAATGAGCAGTTCTTC	CASSQRTGTGTYNEQFF
TRBJ2-5	NA	NA	TRBV7-6	TGTGCCAGCAGCTTACTTTTGCTAGGGGCCCTACAAGAGACCCAGTACTTC	CASSLLLLGALQETQYF
TRBJ2-3	few	TRBD2	TRBV7-3	TGTGCCAGCAGCCCAGGGACTAGCGGGAGAGGCACGCAGTATTTT	CASSPGTSGRGTQYF